The entry below gives a single TCR beta chain sequence along with its context. The data were taken from a study of blood T cell repertoires in COVID-19. Study at large: COVID-19 samples, acute and convalescent, were from the United States, Italy and Spain. T cells, B-cell-depleted T cells, or PBMCs supplied cDNA or gDNA.

Per the authors' pipeline: Counts of nucleated cells, estimated from reference gene primer amplification, were obtained. Method: immunoSEQ multiplex PCR; TCRdb's copy keeps in-frame clones and lacks some. D and trimming come from the DNA, and the V and J calls and clone size come from that table. Among 95,000 to 150,000 clones listed, 82% were seen once. J lost 0 bases, V lost 1 base, and 2 bases had no gene match. CDR3 size: 18 residues. Per germline, CDR1 SGHAT and CDR2 FQNNGV. The chain carries TRBV11-2 and TRBJ2-1, with 14 bases lining up with TRBD2. The clonotype originates from a human donor in a cohort sampled during active COVID-19. Sequencing used peripheral blood. CDR3 protein: CASSLGLAGGSSYNEQFF. CDR3 bases: TGTGCCAGCAGCTTAGGACTAGCGGGGGGGAGCTCCTACAATGAGCAGTTCTTC.